The entry that follows covers one T cell receptor (beta chain) sequence. The antigen is not known. This sample was taken from a study of memory CD4+ T cells and cytomegalovirus serostatus. Sequencing used immunoSEQ multiplex PCR; TCRdb keeps in-frame clones, though not all of them. The sample lists some 52,000 clones; around four fifths were seen once. Study conclusions and caveats: A US-trained random forest predicted CMV serostatus with median AUC around 0.92. About two fifths of the roughly 150 known CMV-associated TCRbeta sequences appeared in CD4+ memory.

The sort gate was single viable CD3+CD4+CD8-CD45RO+ cells for memory CD4+ T cells. The clonotype comes from an adult in good health and CMV-seropositive. Sequences were obtained from memory CD4+ T cells from blood.

CDR3 nucleotide sequence: TGTGCCAGCAGTGGTGGCCCTGGAAACACCATATATTTT. Residues: CASSGGPGNTIYF. V gene TRBV2 combines with J gene TRBJ1-3; no clear D. The germline V gene has CDR1 SNHLY and CDR2 FYNNEI. The CDR3 loop spans 13 amino acids. Deletions cut 4 bases from V and 2 bases from J, with 6 bases between.